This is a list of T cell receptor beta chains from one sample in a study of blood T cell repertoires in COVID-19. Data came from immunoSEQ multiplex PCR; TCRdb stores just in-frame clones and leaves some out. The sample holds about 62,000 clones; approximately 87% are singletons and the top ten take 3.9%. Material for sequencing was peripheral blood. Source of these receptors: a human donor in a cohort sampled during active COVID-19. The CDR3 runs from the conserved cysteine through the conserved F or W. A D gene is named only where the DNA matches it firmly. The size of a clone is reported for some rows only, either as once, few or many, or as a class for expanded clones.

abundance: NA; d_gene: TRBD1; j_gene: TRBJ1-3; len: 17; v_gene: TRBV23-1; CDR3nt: TGCGCCAGCATACGGGACAGGGAGTTTAGGTCTGGAAACACCATATATTTT; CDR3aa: CASIRDREFRSGNTIYF
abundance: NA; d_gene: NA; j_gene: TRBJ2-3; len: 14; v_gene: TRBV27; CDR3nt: TGTGCCAGCAGTCTAATGGGCAGCACAGATACGCAGTATTTT; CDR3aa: CASSLMGSTDTQYF
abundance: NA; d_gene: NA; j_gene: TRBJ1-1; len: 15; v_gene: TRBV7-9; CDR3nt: TGTGCCAGCACCTCCGGGAGGCGGGAGAACACTGAAGCTTTCTTT; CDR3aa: CASTSGRRENTEAFF
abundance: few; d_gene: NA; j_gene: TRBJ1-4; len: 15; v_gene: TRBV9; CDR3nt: TGTGCCAGCAGCGTAGGAGGACACTCTAATGAAAAACTGTTTTTT; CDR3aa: CASSVGGHSNEKLFF
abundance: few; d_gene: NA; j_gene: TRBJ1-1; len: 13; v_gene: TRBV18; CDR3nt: TGTGCCAGCTCACCAACGGGTAACACTGAAGCTTTCTTT; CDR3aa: CASSPTGNTEAFF
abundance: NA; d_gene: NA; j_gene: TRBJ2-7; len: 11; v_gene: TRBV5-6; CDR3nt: TGTGCCAGCAGCAAAAGCGCCGAGCAGTACTTC; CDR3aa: CASSKSAEQYF
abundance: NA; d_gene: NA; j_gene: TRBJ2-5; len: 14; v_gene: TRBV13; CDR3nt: TGTGCCAGCAGCTTGAATTCAGGGTGGGAGACCCAGTACTTC; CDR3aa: CASSLNSGWETQYF
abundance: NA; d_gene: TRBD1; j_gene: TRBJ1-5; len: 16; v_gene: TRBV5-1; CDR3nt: TGCGCCAGCAGCTTGGGACGACAGGGGGACGGTCAGCCCCAGCATTTT; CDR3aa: CASSLGRQGDGQPQHF
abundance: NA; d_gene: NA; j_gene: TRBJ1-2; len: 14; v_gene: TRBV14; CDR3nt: TGTGCCAGCAGCCGGGAGGGTCCTAACTATGGCTACACCTTC; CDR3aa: CASSREGPNYGYTF
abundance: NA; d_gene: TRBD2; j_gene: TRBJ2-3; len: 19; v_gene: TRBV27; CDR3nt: TGTGCCAGCAGTTTAAAGGGGCTAGCGGGGGTCGGGTGGCAGGGGGCGCAGTATTTT; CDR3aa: CASSLKGLAGVGWQGAQYF
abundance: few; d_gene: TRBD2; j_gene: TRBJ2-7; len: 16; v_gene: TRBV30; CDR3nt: TGTGCCTGGAGTGTACCGTGGGCTAGCGGGTACTACGAGCAGTACTTC; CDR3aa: CAWSVPWASGYYEQYF
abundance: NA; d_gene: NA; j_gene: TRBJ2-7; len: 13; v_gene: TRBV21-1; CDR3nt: TGTGCCAGCAGCAGCCAGGGCCTTGACGAGCAGTACTTC; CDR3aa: CASSSQGLDEQYF
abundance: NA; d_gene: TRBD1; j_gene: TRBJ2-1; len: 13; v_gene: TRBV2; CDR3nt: TGTGCCACACCGGGACAGGGTCGGTTTGAGCAGTTCTTC; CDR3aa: CATPGQGRFEQFF
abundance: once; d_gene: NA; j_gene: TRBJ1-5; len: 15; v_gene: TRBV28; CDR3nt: TGTGCCAGCAGCCCCCGGACAGCCTACAATCAGCCCCAGCATTTT; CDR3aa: CASSPRTAYNQPQHF
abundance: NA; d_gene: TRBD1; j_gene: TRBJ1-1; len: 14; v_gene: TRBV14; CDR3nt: TGTGCCAGCAGCCAAGAGACTCCGGGACAGGGAGCTTTCTTT; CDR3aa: CASSQETPGQGAFF
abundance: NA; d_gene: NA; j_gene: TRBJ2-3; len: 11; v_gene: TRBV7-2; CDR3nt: TGTGCCAGCAGCTTATCGGATACGCAGTATTTT; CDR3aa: CASSLSDTQYF
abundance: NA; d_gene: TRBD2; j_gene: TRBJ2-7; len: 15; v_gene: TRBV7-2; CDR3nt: TGTGCCAGCAGACCTGGACTAGCGGGGGTTTACGAGCAGTACTTC; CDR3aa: CASRPGLAGVYEQYF
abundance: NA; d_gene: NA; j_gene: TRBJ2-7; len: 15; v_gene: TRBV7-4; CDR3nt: TGTGCCAGCAGCTCGAAGGGGCAGGTAGTCTACGAGCAGTACTTC; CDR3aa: CASSSKGQVVYEQYF
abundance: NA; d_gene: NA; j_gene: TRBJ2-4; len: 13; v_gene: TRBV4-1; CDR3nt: TGCGCCAGCAGCCAAATAGCGGAAAACATTCAGTACTTC; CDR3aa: CASSQIAENIQYF
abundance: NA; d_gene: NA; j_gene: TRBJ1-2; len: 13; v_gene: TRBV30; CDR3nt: TGTGCCTGGAGTCCCAGATTTAACTATGGCTACACCTTC; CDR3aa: CAWSPRFNYGYTF
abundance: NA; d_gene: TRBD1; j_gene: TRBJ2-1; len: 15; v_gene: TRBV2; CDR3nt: TGTGCCAGCAGTGAGAGACAGGGGGCTTTCAATGAGCAGTTCTTC; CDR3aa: CASSERQGAFNEQFF
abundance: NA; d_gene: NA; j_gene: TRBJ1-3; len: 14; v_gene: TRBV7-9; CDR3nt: TGTGCCAGCACCAACGGGGAAACCGGAAACACCATATATTTT; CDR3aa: CASTNGETGNTIYF
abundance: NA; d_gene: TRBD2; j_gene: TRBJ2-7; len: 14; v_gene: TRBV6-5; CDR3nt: TGTGCCAGCAGAGACGCCGGGACTAGAGGGGCGCAGTACTTC; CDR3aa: CASRDAGTRGAQYF
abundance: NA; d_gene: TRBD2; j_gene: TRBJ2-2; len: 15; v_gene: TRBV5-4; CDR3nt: TGTGCCAGCAGCGCCGGGACTAGCGGGACCGGGGAGCTGTTTTTT; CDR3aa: CASSAGTSGTGELFF
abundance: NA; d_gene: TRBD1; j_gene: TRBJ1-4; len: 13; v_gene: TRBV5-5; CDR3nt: TGTGCCAGCAGAGGACAGGGTAATGAAAAACTGTTTTTT; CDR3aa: CASRGQGNEKLFF
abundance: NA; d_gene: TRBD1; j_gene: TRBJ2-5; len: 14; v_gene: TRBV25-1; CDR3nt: TGTGCCAGCAGTGTCCCCAGGACAGGGGAGACCCAGTACTTC; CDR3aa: CASSVPRTGETQYF
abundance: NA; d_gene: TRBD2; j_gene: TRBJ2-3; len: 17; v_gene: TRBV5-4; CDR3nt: TGTGCCAGCAGGATCCGGGCTAGCGGGGAGGGCACAGATACGCAGTATTTT; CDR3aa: CASRIRASGEGTDTQYF
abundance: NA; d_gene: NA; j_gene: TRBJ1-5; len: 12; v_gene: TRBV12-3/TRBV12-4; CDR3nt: TGTGCCAGTCGAGAGGGCAATCAGCCCCAGCATTTT; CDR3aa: CASREGNQPQHF
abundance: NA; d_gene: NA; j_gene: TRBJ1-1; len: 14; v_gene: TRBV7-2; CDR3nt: TGTGCCAGCAGCTTAGGTTCAGGGAACACTGAAGCTTTCTTT; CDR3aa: CASSLGSGNTEAFF
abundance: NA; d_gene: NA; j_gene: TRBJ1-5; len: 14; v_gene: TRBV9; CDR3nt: TGTGCCAGCAGCGTAAGTTTCTCGGGTCAGCCCCAGCATTTT; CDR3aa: CASSVSFSGQPQHF
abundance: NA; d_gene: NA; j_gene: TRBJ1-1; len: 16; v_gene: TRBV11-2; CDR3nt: TGTGCCAGCAGCTTGACAGCCCGGTCGTGGGACACTGAAGCTTTCTTT; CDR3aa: CASSLTARSWDTEAFF
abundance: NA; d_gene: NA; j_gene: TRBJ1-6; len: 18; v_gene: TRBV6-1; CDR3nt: TGTGCCAGCAGTGAATACCCCTCCTCGTCAGGGTGGAGTTCACCCCTCCACTTT; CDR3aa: CASSEYPSSSGWSSPLHF
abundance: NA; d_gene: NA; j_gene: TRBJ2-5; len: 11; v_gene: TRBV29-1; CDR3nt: TGCAGCGTTGAACAGTGGGAGGCCCAGTACTTC; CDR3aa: CSVEQWEAQYF
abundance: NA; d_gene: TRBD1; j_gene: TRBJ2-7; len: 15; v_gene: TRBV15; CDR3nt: TGTGCCACCAGCATAAGACAGGGGGGCTCCTACGAGCAGTACTTC; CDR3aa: CATSIRQGGSYEQYF
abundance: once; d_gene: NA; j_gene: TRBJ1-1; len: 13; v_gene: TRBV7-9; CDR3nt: TGTGCCAGCAGCGGAGTTTTGGACACTGAAGCTTTCTTT; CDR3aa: CASSGVLDTEAFF
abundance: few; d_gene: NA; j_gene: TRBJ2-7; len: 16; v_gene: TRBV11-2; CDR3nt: TGTGCCAGCAGCGTCTCTACGGGTAGTTCGACCTACGAGCAGTACTTC; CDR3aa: CASSVSTGSSTYEQYF
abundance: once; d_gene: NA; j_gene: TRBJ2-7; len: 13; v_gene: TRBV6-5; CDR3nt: TGTGCCAGCAGTTACTCTGGTGGGAGGGAGCAGTACTTC; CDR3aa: CASSYSGGREQYF
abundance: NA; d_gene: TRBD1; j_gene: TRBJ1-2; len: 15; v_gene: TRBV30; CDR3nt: TGTGCCTGGCAGGGACAGGGGGCCGGGATTTATGGCTACACCTTC; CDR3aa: CAWQGQGAGIYGYTF
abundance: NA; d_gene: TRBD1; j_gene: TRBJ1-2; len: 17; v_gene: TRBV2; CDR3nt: TGTGCCAGCAGGGACCCGGGACAGGGTTTGTCTAACTATGGCTACACCTTC; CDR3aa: CASRDPGQGLSNYGYTF
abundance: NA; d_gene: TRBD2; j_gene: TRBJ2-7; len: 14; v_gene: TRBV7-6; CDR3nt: TGTGCCAGCAGCCCCGTAGCGGGGGGCTACGAGCAGTACTTC; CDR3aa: CASSPVAGGYEQYF
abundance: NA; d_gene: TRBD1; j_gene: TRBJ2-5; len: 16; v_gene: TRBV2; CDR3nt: TGTGCCAGCAGTGACAGGGGGACAGCGTACCAAGAGACCCAGTACTTC; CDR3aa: CASSDRGTAYQETQYF
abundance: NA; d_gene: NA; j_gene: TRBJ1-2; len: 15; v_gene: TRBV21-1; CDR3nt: TGTGCCAGCAGCAACCCCGCGGGAAAGGTGAAGGGCTACACCTTC; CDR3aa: CASSNPAGKVKGYTF
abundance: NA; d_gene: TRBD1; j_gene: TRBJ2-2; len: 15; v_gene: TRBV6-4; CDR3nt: TGTGCCAGCAGCCCCGGGACAGGGAACACCGGGGAGCTGTTTTTT; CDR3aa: CASSPGTGNTGELFF
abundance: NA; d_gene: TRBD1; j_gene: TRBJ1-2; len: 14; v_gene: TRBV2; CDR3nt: TGTGCCAGCAGTGAGTTCCAGGGGGCTAATGGCTACACCTTC; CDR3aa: CASSEFQGANGYTF
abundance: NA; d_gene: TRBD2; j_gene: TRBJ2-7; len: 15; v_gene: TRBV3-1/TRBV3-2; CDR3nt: TGTGCCAGCAGCCAAGGACTAGCGGGAGTCAACGAGCAGTACTTC; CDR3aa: CASSQGLAGVNEQYF
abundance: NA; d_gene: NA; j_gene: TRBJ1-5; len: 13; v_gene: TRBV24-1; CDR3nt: TGTGCCACCAGTGCGGGGAACAATCAGCCCCAGCATTTT; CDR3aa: CATSAGNNQPQHF
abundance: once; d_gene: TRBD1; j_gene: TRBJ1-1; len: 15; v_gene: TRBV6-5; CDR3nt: TGTGCCAGCAGTTGGGGTAGGGGGCGGAACACTGAAGCTTTCTTT; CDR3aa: CASSWGRGRNTEAFF
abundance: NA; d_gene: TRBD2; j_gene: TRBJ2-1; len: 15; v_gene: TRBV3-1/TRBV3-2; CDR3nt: TGTGCCAGCAGGGGCTCCGGGACTACCGGCATTGAGCAGTTCTTC; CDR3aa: CASRGSGTTGIEQFF
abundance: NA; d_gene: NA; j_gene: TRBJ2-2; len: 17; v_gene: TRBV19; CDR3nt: TGTGCCAGTAGTATAGACGGCAGGGGGGTAAACACCGGGGAGCTGTTTTTT; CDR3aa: CASSIDGRGVNTGELFF
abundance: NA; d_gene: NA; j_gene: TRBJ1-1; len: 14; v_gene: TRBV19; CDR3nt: TGTGCCAGTAGTATGGGGCGGTTCCTAGATGAAGCTTTCTTT; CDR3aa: CASSMGRFLDEAFF